Detailed here is one T cell receptor beta chain. Its antigen is unknown. Single TCR cDNA molecules each had their own unique molecular identifier. TCRdb passed the 5' RACE reads through MiXCR, listing each CDR3 protein once. Seen here are roughly 5,000 distinct CDR3 sequences, 17% observed once, and the top ten hold approximately 14%. This sample is drawn from a study of spatial heterogeneity in lung cancer. Turning to the study itself: Consistent detection of more beta-chain than alpha-chain sequences was observed.

Time point: sample taken at primary tumor resection. The donors comprised some 78 untreated early-stage non-small cell lung cancer patients. General observations from the study: Within tumors, counts of expanded alpha and beta TCRs tracked tumor mutation counts.

Trimming removed 6 bases at V and 4 bases at J, with 9 bases between. Looked up from germline, CDR1 is KGHSH and CDR2 is LQKENI. The CDR3 spans 13 residues. This clonotype was sampled from a male donor with early-stage non-small cell lung cancer. The material sequenced was lung tumor tissue, taken at surgery. The rearrangement joins TRBV18 to TRBJ2-2; D gene ambiguous. Here the CDR3 DNA reads TGTGCCAGCTCTCTGCCTGGCACCGGGGAGCTGTTTTTT. The encoded protein is CASSLPGTGELFF.